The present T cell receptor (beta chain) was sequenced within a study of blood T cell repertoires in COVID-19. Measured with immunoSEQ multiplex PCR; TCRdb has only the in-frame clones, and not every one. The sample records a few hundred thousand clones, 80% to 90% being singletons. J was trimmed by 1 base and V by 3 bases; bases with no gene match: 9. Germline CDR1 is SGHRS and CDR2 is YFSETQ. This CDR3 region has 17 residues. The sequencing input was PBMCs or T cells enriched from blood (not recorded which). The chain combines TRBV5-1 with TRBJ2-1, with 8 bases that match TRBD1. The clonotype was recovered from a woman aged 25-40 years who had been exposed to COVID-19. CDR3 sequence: CASSYRQGISSYNEQFF. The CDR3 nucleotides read TGCGCCAGCAGCTACCGACAGGGGATCTCTTCCTACAATGAGCAGTTCTTC.